This TCR beta chain was observed in a study of neurological immune-mediated disorders. Study-wide results and caveats: The absence of shared CDR3 amino acid sequences among expanded clones across subjects suggests private repertoires in all groups.

PBMCs numbering 2 million and stored at -80 C yielded the unsorted libraries. The cDNA was generated by 5'RACE with 10-nucleotide random UMIs. TCRdb reprocessed the 5' RACE reads with MiXCR, giving one entry per CDR3 protein. This table has tens of thousands of distinct CDR3 sequences, 4% to 5.5% appearing once. Many counts were recorded for this clonotype. Its antigen is still unknown. Germline values: CDR1 DFQATT, CDR2 SNEGSKA (reference sequence). The CDR3 runs to 15 residues. Trimming took 3 bases from V and 3 from J, leaving 17 bases between them. The sample taken for sequencing was PBMCs. This rearrangement joins TRBV20-1 to TRBJ2-5; the D gene is possibly TRBD1 (5 bases). This TCR was recovered from a woman aged 60 to 75 with multiple sclerosis. CDR3 protein: CSASGFYRTKETQYF. In nucleotides, the CDR3 is TGCAGTGCTAGCGGCTTCTACAGGACCAAAGAGACCCAGTACTTC.